The clone carrying this T cell receptor (beta chain) was recorded at least ten times. This sample was taken from a study of T cells in Graves' hyperthyroidism and ophthalmopathy. RNA transcripts yielded amplified TCR beta CDR3 regions. The study used the HTBI primer set for a first-round RT-PCR of the TCR CDR3. TCRdb passed the multiplex PCR reads through MiXCR, listing each CDR3 protein once. The table includes about 700,000 distinct CDR3 sequences, around 13% detected once. The V and J ends lost 3 bases and 3 bases, in that order; junction bases with no gene match: 8. The germline V gene encodes CDR1 SNHLY and CDR2 FYNNEI. The CDR3 has 15 residues.

Sequenced: blood. The sequence came from a woman between 18 and 29 years old with Graves' hyperthyroidism. The chain is built from TRBV2 and TRBJ2-7; 7 positions agree with TRBD2. CDR3 loop: CASSDRAGTFYEQYF. The CDR3 region has the DNA TGTGCCAGCAGTGACAGAGCGGGGACCTTCTACGAGCAGTACTTC. Drawing the rest from reference TRBV2 and TRBJ2-7, the complete variable domain is EPEVTQTPSHQVTQMGQEVILRCVPISNHLYFYWYRQILGQKVEFLVSFYNNEISEKSEIFDDQFSVERPDGSNFTLKIRSTKLEDSAMYFCASSDRAGTFYEQYFGPGTRLTVT.